This TCR beta chain was profiled in a study of blood T cells in healthy people across ages (dated by TCRdb to between 2014 and 2017). Regarding the research as a whole: In model experiments, template switching captured about one uniquely barcoded TCR beta cDNA molecule for every two T cells. The study measured age-related changes in TCR beta repertoire diversity using deep sequencing normalized with unique cDNA molecular identifiers. To avoid experimental bias, donors of different ages were spread randomly across the sequencing lanes. For two donors (one aged 18 to 29 and one aged 80 or older), the study analyzed two additional independent replicas of 1 million unique cDNA reads from the same blood draw. The donors were divided into four age groups: young (average around 16 years), middle-aged (about 40), aged (about 60) and long-lived (around 87). Summary of the overall study and its limitations: Compared with the aged group, the long-lived group had more naive CD4+ T cells, fewer expanded clones and increased TCR diversity, a pattern suggesting age selection. Donor CMV infection status was unknown, potentially confounding age-related changes in expanded clonotypes. Estimates of total diversity based on one million sequenced T cells were regarded as lower bounds and as underestimates. Observed TCR beta diversity correlated strongly with the percentage of naive T cells measured by flow cytometry. As age increased, observed TCR beta diversity per million T cells dropped in a roughly linear way, and a significant reduction was already evident by age roughly 36. Conclusive comparison of naive and antigen-experienced compartments was prevented by the profiling of bulk unsorted PBMCs.

The library was prepared using 5' RACE. Instrument used: Illumina HiSeq 2500. The second PCR ran for roughly 7 to 12 cycles and used a J-beta primer mix along with a sample-barcoded 5' primer. A unique molecular identifier was introduced onto each TCR beta cDNA molecule by a template-switch 5' adaptor carrying 12 random nucleotides. At least 3 million CDR3-containing paired-end reads were obtained from each sample. First-strand cDNA was synthesized from all RNA with the Mint cDNA synthesis kit, primed by a TRBC-specific oligonucleotide. All cDNA was treated with uracil-DNA glycosylase and then went through a first 18-cycle PCR with the universal primers M1SS and BC2_uni_R. In the source study's methods: For normalization, 1 million high-quality reads were randomly selected from each sample, with every read carrying a distinct molecular identifier. Reads sharing molecular identifiers were discarded rather than binned into consensus sequences. CDR3 identification, clonotype clustering and error correction used MiTCR with a Q25 quality threshold and the strictest error-elimination algorithm. A nonparametric unseen species model with Euler transformation was used to estimate a lower bound on total TCR beta diversity. TCRdb's own reprocessing of the public reads used fastp at Q25 and MiXCR and kept productive beta chains. Under each unique CDR3 protein, matching rows form one entry showing the most common genes and DNA. The V and J calls reflect TCRdb's pipeline rather than the authors' work. The sample data list approximately 810,000 distinct CDR3 sequences, and about 36% of these were observed just once. 10% to 15% of the sample is taken by the ten largest.

Donors were approximately 42 systemically healthy Caucasian individuals from Russia aged roughly 6 to 100 years. Around 10 milliliters of peripheral blood were drawn from each donor into EDTA-treated Vacutainer tubes. Ficoll-Paque density-gradient centrifugation was used to isolate PBMCs, with at least 7 million obtained per sample. Trizol reagent was used to extract total RNA from the PBMCs, yielding at least 5 micrograms per sample. The percentages of naive CD45RAhigh/CD27high T cells were determined by flow cytometry on a PBMC aliquot from every donor. Including the terminal cysteine and phenylalanine, the CDR3 comprises 15 residues. Only the CDR3 DNA stays, 45 bases, in frame from base 1. CDR1 and CDR2 were assigned from the germline V gene (reference sequence) as MNHEY and SMNVEV. Note on this clonotype: Its antigen target is currently unknown. Germline is not matched at one junction end, which may reflect a read error.

This chain joins TRBV27 to TRBJ1-4, with TRBD1 tentatively as D gene (5 bases match). What was sequenced was blood. The TCR sequence derives from a man aged 18 to 35 in good health. The nucleotide sequence reads TGTGCCAGCAGACGCCGGGGACGGTTAAATGAAGAACTGTTTTTT. Its translation is CASRRRGRLNEELFF.